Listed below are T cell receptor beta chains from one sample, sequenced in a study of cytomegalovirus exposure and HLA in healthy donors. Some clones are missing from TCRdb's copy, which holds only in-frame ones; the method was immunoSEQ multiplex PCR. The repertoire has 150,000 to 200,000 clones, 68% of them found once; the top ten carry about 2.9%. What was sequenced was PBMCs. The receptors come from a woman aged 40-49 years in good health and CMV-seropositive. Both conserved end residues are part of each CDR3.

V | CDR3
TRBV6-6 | CASKNLGGFTEAFF
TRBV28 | CASRSPAGGAQPQHF
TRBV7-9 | CASSPIYEQYF
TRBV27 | CASSPGLAGTQYF
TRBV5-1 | CASSSGRQETQYF
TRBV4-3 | CASSQDPPGSMNTEAFF
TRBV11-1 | CASSLPGYEQYF
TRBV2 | CASSADGPQGLFF
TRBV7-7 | CASSFMTETGELFF
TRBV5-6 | CASSLNRGTGELFF
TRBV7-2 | CASSQQGWDTGELFF
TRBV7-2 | CASSTDRGRLKLFF
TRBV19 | CASSDVQGFNQPQHF
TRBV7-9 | CSSSSEAGGTGELFF
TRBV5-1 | CASSQGQGLGHIQYF
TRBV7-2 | CASSPHLQREDNEQFF
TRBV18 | CASSPGLVEKLFF
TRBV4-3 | CASSQDRRGGAVDTQYF
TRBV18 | CASSPVRSNSNQPQNF
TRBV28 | CASGGQAISGNTIYF
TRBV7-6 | CASSRRDRETQYF
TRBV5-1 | CASSPGAGGQDTQYF